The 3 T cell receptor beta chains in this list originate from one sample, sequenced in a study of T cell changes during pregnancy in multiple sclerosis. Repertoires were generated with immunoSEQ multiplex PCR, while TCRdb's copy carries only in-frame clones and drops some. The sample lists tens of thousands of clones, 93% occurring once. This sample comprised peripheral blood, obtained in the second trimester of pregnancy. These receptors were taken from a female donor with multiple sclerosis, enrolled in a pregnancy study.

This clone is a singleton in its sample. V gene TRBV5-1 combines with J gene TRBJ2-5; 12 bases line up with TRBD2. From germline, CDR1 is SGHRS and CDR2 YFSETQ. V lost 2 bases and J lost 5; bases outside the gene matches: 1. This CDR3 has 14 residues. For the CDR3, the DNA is TGCGCCAGCAGCTTAGGGACTAGCGGGGAGACCCAGTACTTC. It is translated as CASSLGTSGETQYF.

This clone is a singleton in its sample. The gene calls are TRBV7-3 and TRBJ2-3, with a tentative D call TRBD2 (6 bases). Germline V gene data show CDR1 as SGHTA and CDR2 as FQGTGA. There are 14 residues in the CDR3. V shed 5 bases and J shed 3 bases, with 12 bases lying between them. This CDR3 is CASSPGLSTDTQYF. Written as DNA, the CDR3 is TGTGCCAGCAGCCCGGGACTTTCTACAGATACGCAGTATTTT.

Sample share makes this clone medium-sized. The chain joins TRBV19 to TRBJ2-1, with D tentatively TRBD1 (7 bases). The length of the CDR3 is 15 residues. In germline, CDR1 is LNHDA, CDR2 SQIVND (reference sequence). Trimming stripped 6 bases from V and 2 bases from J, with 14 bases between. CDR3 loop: CASREGQQTYNEQFF. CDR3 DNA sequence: TGTGCCAGTAGGGAGGGACAGCAAACCTACAATGAGCAGTTCTTC.